Sequencing of this T cell receptor beta chain was carried out in a study of cytomegalovirus exposure and HLA in healthy donors. The CDR3 has 14 amino acids. Germline CDR1 reads SGHTA; CDR2 reads FQGTGA. With 2 bases clipped from V and 9 bases from J, the junction kept 4 bases outside the gene matches. Findings of the study overall: Reportedly, cytomegalovirus status was diagnosed with high sensitivity and specificity. Overall, roughly 160 TCR beta chains were annotated as cytomegalovirus-associated. Based on reports, TCR beta sequences accurately predicted HLA-A and HLA-B alleles for most subjects.

To note about this clone: Its specificity is unknown.

Unrecorded immune exposure was likely among donors, who were nominally healthy when sampled. PCR used 60 Vbeta primers and 13 Jbeta primers. Sequenced by immunoSEQ multiplex PCR; TCRdb stores in-frame clones only, minus some. The sample lists under 250,000 clones, 70% to 80% occurring once. This chain links TRBV7-3 with TRBJ2-2, with 9 bases fitting TRBD1. The source of this sequence is a male donor in good health and CMV-seronegative. The sequencing input was PBMCs. This CDR3 reads CASSLGTGNRELFF. The CDR3 DNA reads TGTGCCAGCAGCTTAGGGACAGGGAACAGGGAGCTGTTTTTT.